The 7 T cell receptor beta chains below were found in one sample sequenced in a study of cytomegalovirus exposure and HLA in healthy donors. Primers included in the PCR were 60 Vbeta and 13 Jbeta primers. This table comes from immunoSEQ multiplex PCR, and its TCRdb copy is limited to in-frame clones, with some not included. Here the sample spans approximately 190,000 clones, 65% to 85% being singletons. Source material: PBMCs. These receptors originate from a man aged 45-60 years in good health and CMV-seronegative.

This clone occurred once. V usage is TRBV6-5 and J usage is TRBJ2-1, with TRBD1 matching 7 bases. Germline V gene data show CDR1 as MNHEY and CDR2 as SVGAGI. The length of the CDR3 is 15 residues. V trimming: 10 bases; J trimming: 4 bases; junction bases outside the gene matches: 13. The CDR3 DNA reads as TGTGCCACACAGGACAGGTCAAGGACATACAATGAGCAGTTCTTC. Translated: CATQDRSRTYNEQFF.

The gene calls are TRBV7-9 and TRBJ2-3; D is possibly TRBD2 (6 bases). The germline V gene encodes CDR1 SEHNR and CDR2 FQNEAQ (reference sequence). This CDR3 comprises 12 residues. V was clipped by 0 bases and J by 8 bases, with 6 bases between them. CDR3 nucleotide sequence: TGTGCCAGCAGCTTAGCCGGGGGTACGCAGTATTTT. Translated: CASSLAGGTQYF.

The J gene is TRBJ2-1, the V gene TRBV7-2, with D perhaps TRBD2 (6 bases). V was cut by 1 base and J by 2 bases, with 18 bases left in between. The CDR3 consists of 18 residues. Germline loops: CDR1 SGHTA, CDR2 FQGNSA. CDR3 in amino acids: CASSLVMGWEATYNEQFF. The CDR3, as DNA: TGTGCCAGCAGCTTAGTAATGGGGTGGGAGGCCACCTACAATGAGCAGTTCTTC.

The gene calls are TRBV9 and TRBJ2-3; the match to TRBD2 covers 7 bases. The CDR3 runs 14 residues. V lost 3 bases, J lost 2 bases, and 3 bases stayed unmatched. Germline CDR1 reads SGDLS; CDR2 reads YYNGEE. The CDR3 DNA reads as TGTGCCAGCAGCGCGGGGGGTTTCACAGATACGCAGTATTTT. It is translated as CASSAGGFTDTQYF.

The V and J genes are TRBV2 and TRBJ1-3, with TRBD1 matching over 7 bases. Looked up from germline, CDR1 is SNHLY and CDR2 is FYNNEI. This CDR3 is built from 17 residues. The junction had 11 bases not matched to a gene; V was cut back by 6 bases and J by 0 bases. As DNA, the CDR3 is TGTGCCAGCAGCCCGACAGGGTCTCTCCTCTCTGGAAACACCATATATTTT. The encoded protein is CASSPTGSLLSGNTIYF. Using reference TRBV2 and TRBJ1-3 for the parts outside the CDR3, the full variable domain is EPEVTQTPSHQVTQMGQEVILRCVPISNHLYFYWYRQILGQKVEFLVSFYNNEISEKSEIFDDQFSVERPDGSNFTLKIRSTKLEDSAMYFCASSPTGSLLSGNTIYFGEGSWLTVV.

The genes are TRBV7-7 and TRBJ2-5, with D unresolved. The CDR3 covers 13 residues. Germline loops: CDR1 SSHAT, CDR2 FNYEAQ (reference sequence). V lost 1 base to trimming and J lost 3 bases, with 6 bases between them. CDR3 coding DNA: TGTGCCAGCAGCTTAGGCACAAAAGAGACCCAGTACTTC. It yields the protein CASSLGTKETQYF.

The V call is TRBV9, the J call TRBJ2-2, with 7 bases that match TRBD1. The CDR3 runs 17 residues. The trim removed 0 bases at V and 6 bases at J, leaving 11 bases unmatched. Germline values: CDR1 SGDLS, CDR2 YYNGEE. The CDR3 loop reads CASSVVPPVGQAGELFF. CDR3 coding DNA: TGTGCCAGCAGCGTAGTACCCCCCGTAGGACAGGCCGGGGAGCTGTTTTTT.